This TCR beta chain is drawn from a study of shared clonotypes between healthy human individuals. Study-wide findings and caveats: Of the naive CD4 clonotypes, approximately 5% were shared across a few donors.

The assay was carried out at the deep level. TCRdb keeps only in-frame clones here, not all; method: immunoSEQ multiplex PCR. This table has about 1 million clones, approximately 70% appearing once. Concerning this clone: The antigen is undetermined.

The material sequenced was memory CD4+ T cells sorted from blood. As to subset: CD45RA-negative fraction. This clonotype was obtained from a man younger than 35 in good health.

The CDR3 DNA follows: TGTGCCAGCAGCCAGGGGGGCGAGTACTTC. Protein sequence: CASSQGGEYF. This sequence joins TRBV6-4 and TRBJ2-7; tentative D call: TRBD1 (7 bases). V lost 6 bases and J lost 11, with 11 bases in between. The V gene's germline CDR1 is MRHNA and CDR2 SNTAGT. This CDR3 has 10 residues.